These T cell receptor beta chains were read from a single sample in a study of read filtering for tumor transcriptome and immune sequencing. TCRdb re-called the reads through MiXCR, storing one row per CDR3 protein. The top ten clones hold 10% to 12% of a sample with 85,000 to 100,000 distinct CDR3 sequences, about 22% of them seen once. Source material: a population of CD138-negative cells sorted from bone marrow. These TCRs come from a donor at least 40 years old with multiple myeloma. CDR3s include the opening cysteine and the closing phenylalanine or tryptophan. A D gene is named only where the DNA matches it firmly. Rows may omit the clone size; those that give it use once, few, many or a size class.

D gene	V gene	clone size	J gene	CDR3 DNA	CDR3 protein
-	TRBV9	-	TRBJ2-2	TGTGCCAGCAGCGTCGACAGTATAAACACCGGGGAGCTGTTTTTT	CASSVDSINTGELFF
-	TRBV5-1	-	TRBJ2-5	TGCGCCAGCAGCTTGGGTTGGGTCCAAGAGACCCAGTACTTC	CASSLGWVQETQYF
TRBD2	TRBV12-3/TRBV12-4	many	TRBJ2-3	TGTGCCAGCAGTTTAAGCGGGGCCACAGATACGCAGTATTTT	CASSLSGATDTQYF
-	TRBV7-8	-	TRBJ1-2	TGTGCCAGCAGCCCCCGGGACAATGACGATGGCTACACCTTC	CASSPRDNDDGYTF
-	TRBV5-1	many	TRBJ2-5	TGCGCCAGCAGTACTCGACCCCGGACCCAGTACTTC	CASSTRPRTQYF
-	TRBV4-1	few	TRBJ1-5	TGCGCCAGCAGCCAAGTTAGAGGGAGGGACCAGCCCCAGCATTTT	CASSQVRGRDQPQHF
-	TRBV28	many	TRBJ1-2	TGTGCCAGCAGTTCTGGCGGAACCCAAGCTAACTATGGCTACACCTTC	CASSSGGTQANYGYTF
TRBD1	TRBV28	many	TRBJ2-5	TGTGCCAGCGTCAGGGGGCTAGGGGGAGAGACCCAGTACTTC	CASVRGLGGETQYF
TRBD1	TRBV19	many	TRBJ2-7	TGTGCCAGTAACCCTGGGACAGGACCATCGGGGCAGTACTTC	CASNPGTGPSGQYF
-	TRBV7-2	many	TRBJ1-1	TGTGCCAGCAGCCCCGCTGGGGGGCGTATAGGACACACTGAAGCTTTCTTT	CASSPAGGRIGHTEAFF
-	TRBV4-2	many	TRBJ2-5	TGTGCCAGCAGCTCTGACATAGACGGGGAGACCCAGTACTTC	CASSSDIDGETQYF
-	TRBV7-9	many	TRBJ2-1	TGTGCCATCAATGCGAACTTAGCAAATGAGCAGTTCTTC	CAINANLANEQFF